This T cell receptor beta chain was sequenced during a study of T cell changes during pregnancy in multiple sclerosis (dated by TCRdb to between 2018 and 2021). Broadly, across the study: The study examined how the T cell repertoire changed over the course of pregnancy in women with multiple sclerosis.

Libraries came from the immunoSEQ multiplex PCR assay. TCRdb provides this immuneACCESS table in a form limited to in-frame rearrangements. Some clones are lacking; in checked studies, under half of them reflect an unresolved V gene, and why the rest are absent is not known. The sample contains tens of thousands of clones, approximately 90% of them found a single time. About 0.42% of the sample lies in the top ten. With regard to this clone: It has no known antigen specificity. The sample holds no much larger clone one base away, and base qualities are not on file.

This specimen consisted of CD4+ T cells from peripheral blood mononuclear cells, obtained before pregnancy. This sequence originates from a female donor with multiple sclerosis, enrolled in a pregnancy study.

The DNA sequence follows: TGTGCCAGCAGCGTAGGACTAGCGACTATAACAGATACGCAGTATTTT. It translates as CASSVGLATITDTQYF. The rearranged segments are TRBV9 and TRBJ2-3, with TRBD2 matching 8 junction bases. For CDR1 and CDR2, the germline V gene lists SGDLS and YYNGEE. Trimming takes 0 bases off V and 3 bases off J; junction bases not matched to a gene: 6. The CDR3 has 16 amino acids, counting the end cysteine and phenylalanine. Only the CDR3 DNA stays, 48 bases, in frame from base 1. Joined to the reference TRBV9 and TRBJ2-3 proteins, this CDR3 gives the full variable domain: DSGVTQTPKHLITATGQRVTLRCSPRSGDLSVYWYQQSLDQGLQFLIQYYNGEERAKGNILERFSAQQFPDLHSELNLSSLELGDSALYFCASSVGLATITDTQYFGPGTRLTVL.